The TCR beta chain described here comes from a study of shared clonotypes between healthy human individuals. Overall study findings and caveats: Large sequencing depth failed to make sorted-subset sequencing complete, rarefaction showed. Some clonotypes were shared by all four sorted-subset donors, while others were not shared. The non-shared ones had lower generation probabilities than the shared ones. In a few donors, approximately 5% of naive CD4 clonotypes appeared in common.

Germline CDR1 MDHEN, CDR2 SYDVKM. The V end lost 2 bases, the J end lost 7 bases, and 6 bases lay between the germline ends. This CDR3 is 12 amino acids long. Points on this clone: Its matching antigen is unknown.

The run depth of the assay was deep. TCRdb keeps only in-frame clones here, not all; method: immunoSEQ multiplex PCR. The sample consists of about 300,000 clones, over 65% of them appearing once. This rearrangement joins TRBV28 to TRBJ2-1; D call uncertain. The source is a man aged 25-45 years in good health. The sequenced material came from memory CD4+ T cells sorted from blood. Specified subset: CD45RA-negative fraction. CDR3 sequence: CASSLPRNEQFF. The CDR3 nucleotides read TGTGCCAGCAGTTTACCGCGGAATGAGCAGTTCTTC. Filled out from reference TRBV28 and TRBJ2-1, the complete variable domain reads DVKVTQSSRYLVKRTGEKVFLECVQDMDHENMFWYRQDPGLGLRLIYFSYDVKMKEKGDIPEGYSVSREKKERFSLILESASTNQTSMYLCASSLPRNEQFFGPGTRLTVL.